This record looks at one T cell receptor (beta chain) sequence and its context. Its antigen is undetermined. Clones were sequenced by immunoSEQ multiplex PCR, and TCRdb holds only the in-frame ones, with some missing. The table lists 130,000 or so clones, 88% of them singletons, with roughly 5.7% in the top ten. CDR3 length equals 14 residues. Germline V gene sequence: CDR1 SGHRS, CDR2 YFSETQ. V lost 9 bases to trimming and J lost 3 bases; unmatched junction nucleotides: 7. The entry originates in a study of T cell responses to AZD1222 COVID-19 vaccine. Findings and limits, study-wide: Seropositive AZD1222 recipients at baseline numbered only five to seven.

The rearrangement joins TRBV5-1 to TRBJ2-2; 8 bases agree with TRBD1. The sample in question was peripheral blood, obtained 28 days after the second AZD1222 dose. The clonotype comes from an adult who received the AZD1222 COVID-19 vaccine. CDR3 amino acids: CATQGAGDTGELFF. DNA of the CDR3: TGCGCCACTCAGGGGGCCGGGGACACCGGGGAGCTGTTTTTT.